This TCR beta chain was captured in a study of cytomegalovirus exposure and HLA in healthy donors. Amplification used 60 Vbeta primers and 13 Jbeta primers. Using immunoSEQ multiplex PCR, the repertoire was profiled, and TCRdb retains in-frame clones only, with some absent. The repertoire consists of 100,000 to 150,000 clones, with 84% occurring once and the leading ten covering 2.5% to 3.5%. This clone was counted once. No antigen is known for it. General observations from the study: Researchers reported that a few CMV-associated chains were confirmed in vitro as CMV antigen-specific.

The TCR sequence derives from a woman younger than 30 in good health and CMV-seropositive. Sequencing was performed on PBMCs.

The CDR3 loop is CASSQDGATEAFF. In DNA, the CDR3 is TGTGCCAGCAGCCAAGATGGGGCGACTGAAGCTTTCTTT. The chain joins TRBV4-2 to TRBJ1-1, with a possible D match to TRBD1 (5 bases). Trimming removed 0 bases at V and 5 bases at J, with 7 bases between. The germline CDR1 and CDR2 sequences are LGHNA and YNFKEQ. The CDR3 consists of 13 residues.